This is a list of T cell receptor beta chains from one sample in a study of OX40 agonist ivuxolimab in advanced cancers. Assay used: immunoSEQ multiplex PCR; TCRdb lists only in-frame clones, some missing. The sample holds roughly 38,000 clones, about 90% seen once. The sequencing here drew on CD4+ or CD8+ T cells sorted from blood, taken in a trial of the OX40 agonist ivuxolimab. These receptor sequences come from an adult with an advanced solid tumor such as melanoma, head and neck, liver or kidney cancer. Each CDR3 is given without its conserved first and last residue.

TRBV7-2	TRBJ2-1	ASSLGLAGPPV
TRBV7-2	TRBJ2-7	ASSLDGGATYEQY
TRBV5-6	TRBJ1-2	ASSLDRAGGYT
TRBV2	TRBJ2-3	ASSMSGGAEDTQY
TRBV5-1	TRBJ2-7	ASSLSDGYEQY
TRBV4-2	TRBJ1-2	ASSWEQMNYGYT
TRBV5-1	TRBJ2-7	ASSLTGGDYEQY
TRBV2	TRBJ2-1	ASSEGGTEQF
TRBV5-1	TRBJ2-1	ASRWGQDNEQF
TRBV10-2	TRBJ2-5	ASRASGGSETQY
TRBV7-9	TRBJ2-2	ASRTNTGELF
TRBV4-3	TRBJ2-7	ASSQGPLGEQY
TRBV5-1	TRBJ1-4	ASNDDGEKLF
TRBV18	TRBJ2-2	ASSPSNPTGGYPGELF
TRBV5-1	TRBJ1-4	ASSFGQGNFREKLF
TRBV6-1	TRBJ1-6	ASSVRRGPGRNSPLH
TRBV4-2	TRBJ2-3	ASSQNRGSRGDTQY
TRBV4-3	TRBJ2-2	ASSQAPAGTGGSGELF
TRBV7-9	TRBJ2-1	ASSPPLRLAPHNEQF
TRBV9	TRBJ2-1	ASSVESGYNEQF
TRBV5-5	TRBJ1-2	ASSSKGTELGYGYT
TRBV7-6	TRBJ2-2	ASSLSGAAGTGELF
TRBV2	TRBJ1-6	ASSEETGYSPLH
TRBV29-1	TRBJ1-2	SVAGTGFGYT
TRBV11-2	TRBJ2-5	ASSPGDRGVAQY
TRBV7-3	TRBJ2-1	ASRFSGTGAYNEQF
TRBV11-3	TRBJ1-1	ASSLGPDETEAF
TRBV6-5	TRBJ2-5	ASRPGQGSWETQY
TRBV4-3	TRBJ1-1	ASSQDLPAGLGGGLNTEAF
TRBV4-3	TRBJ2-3	ASSQSPRSRGSTDTQY